This TCR beta chain was profiled in a study of blood T cell repertoires in COVID-19. In the study overall: PBMCs, B-cell-depleted T cells, or T cells were the source of the cDNA or gDNA that made up the material.

V was pared by 5 bases and J by 9 bases, with 8 bases between. CDR3 length: 12 residues. Germline lookup yields CDR1 MNHEY and CDR2 SVGEGT. The protocol was immunoSEQ multiplex PCR, while the TCRdb copy is restricted to in-frame clones and leaves out a portion. The data contain approximately 190,000 clones, 80% of them singletons. Sequencing input: peripheral blood. This chain links TRBV6-2 or TRBV6-3 with TRBJ1-6; no clear D gene. The clonotype was recovered from a man in his 60s with acute or convalescent COVID-19. DNA for the CDR3: TGTGCCAGCAGTCCCCGGGGTTCACCCCTCCACTTT. Protein sequence: CASSPRGSPLHF.